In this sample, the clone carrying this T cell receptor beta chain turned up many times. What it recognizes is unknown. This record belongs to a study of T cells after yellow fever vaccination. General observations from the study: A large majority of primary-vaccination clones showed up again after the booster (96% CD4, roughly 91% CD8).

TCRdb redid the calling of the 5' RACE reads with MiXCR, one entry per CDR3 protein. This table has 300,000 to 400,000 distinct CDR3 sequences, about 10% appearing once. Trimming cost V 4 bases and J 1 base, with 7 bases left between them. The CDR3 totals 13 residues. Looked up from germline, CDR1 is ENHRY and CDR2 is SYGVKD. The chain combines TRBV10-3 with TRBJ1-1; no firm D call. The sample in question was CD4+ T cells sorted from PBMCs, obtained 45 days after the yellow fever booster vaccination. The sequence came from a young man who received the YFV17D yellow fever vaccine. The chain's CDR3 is CAISAAENTEAFF. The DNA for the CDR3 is TGTGCCATCAGTGCAGCTGAGAACACTGAAGCTTTCTTT.